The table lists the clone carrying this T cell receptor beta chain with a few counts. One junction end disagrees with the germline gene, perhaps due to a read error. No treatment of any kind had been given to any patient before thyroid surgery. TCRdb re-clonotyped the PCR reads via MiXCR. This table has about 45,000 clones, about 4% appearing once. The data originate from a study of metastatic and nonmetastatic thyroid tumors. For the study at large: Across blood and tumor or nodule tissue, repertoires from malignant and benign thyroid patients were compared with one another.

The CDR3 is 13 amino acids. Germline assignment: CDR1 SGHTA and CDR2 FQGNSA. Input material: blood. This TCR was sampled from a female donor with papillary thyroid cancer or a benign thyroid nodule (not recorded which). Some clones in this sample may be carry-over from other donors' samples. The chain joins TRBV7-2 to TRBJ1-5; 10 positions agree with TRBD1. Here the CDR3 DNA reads TGTGCCAGCAGCCCGACAGGCGGGACAGGGGTGTATTTT. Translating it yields CASSPTGGTGVYF.